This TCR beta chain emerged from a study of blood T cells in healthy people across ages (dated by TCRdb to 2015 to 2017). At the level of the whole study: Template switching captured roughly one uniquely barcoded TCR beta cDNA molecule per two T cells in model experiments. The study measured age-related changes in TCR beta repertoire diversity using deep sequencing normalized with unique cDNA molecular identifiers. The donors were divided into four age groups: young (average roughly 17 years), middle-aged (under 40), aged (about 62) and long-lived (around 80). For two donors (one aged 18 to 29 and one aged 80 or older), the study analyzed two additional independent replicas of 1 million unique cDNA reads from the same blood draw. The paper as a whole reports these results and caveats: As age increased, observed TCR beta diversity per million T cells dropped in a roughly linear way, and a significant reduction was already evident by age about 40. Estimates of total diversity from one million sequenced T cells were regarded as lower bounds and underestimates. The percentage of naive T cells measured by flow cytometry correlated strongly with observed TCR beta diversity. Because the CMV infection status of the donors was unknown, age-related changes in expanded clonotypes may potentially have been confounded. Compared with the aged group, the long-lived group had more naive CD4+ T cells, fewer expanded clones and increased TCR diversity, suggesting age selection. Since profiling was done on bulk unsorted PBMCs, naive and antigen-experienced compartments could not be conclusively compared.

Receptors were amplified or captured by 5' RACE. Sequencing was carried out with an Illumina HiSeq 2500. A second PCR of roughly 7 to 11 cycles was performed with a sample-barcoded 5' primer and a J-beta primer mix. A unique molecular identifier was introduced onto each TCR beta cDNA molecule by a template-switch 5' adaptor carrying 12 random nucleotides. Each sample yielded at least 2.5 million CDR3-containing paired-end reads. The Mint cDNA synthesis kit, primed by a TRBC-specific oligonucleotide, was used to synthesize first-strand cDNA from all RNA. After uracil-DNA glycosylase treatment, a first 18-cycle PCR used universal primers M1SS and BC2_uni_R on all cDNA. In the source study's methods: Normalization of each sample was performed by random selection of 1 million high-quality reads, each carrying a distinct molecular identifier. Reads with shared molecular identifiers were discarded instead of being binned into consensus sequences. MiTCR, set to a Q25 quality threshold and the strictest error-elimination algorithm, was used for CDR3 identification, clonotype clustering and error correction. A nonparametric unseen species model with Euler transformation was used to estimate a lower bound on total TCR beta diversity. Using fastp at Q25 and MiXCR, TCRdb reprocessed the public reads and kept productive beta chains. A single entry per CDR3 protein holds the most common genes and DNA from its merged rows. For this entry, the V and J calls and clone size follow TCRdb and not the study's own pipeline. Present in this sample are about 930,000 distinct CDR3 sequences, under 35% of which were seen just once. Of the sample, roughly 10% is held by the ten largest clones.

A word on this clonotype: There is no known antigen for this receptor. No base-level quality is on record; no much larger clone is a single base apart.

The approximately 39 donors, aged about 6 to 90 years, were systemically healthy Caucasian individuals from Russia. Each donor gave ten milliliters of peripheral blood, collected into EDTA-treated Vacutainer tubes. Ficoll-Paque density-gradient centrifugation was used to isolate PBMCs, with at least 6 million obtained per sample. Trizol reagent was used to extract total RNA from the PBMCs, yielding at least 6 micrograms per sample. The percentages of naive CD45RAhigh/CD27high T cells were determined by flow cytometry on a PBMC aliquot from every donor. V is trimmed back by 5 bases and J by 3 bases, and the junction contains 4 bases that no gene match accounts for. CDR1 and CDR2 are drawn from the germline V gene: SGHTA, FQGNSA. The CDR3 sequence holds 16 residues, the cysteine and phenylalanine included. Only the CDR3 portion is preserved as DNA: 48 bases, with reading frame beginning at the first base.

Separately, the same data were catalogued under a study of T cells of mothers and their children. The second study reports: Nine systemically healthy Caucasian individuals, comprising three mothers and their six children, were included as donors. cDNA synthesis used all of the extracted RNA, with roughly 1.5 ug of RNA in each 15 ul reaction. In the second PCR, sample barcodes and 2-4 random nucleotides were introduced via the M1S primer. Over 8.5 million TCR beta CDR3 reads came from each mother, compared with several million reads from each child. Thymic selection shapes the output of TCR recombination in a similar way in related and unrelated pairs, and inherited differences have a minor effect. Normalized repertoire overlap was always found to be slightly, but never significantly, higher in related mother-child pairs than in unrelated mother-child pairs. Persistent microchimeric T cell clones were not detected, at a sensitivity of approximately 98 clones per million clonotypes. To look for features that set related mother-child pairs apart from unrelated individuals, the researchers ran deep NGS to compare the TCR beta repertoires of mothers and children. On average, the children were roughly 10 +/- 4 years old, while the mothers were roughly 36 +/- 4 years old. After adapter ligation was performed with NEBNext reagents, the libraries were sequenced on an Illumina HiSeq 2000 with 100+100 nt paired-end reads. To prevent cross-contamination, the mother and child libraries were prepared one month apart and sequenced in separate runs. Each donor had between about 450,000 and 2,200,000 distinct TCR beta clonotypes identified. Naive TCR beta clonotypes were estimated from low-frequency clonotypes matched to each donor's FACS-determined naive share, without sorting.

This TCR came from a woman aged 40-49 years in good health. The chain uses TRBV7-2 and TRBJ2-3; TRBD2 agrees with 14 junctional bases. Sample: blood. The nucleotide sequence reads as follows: TGTGCCAGCAGCCCCAGACTAGCGGGGGGGACAGATACGCAGTATTTT. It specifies CASSPRLAGGTDTQYF. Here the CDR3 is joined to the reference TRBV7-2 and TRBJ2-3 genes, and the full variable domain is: GAGVSQSPSNKVTEKGKDVELRCDPISGHTALYWYRQSLGQGLEFLIYFQGNSAPDKSGLPSDRFSAERTGGSVSTLTIQRTQQEDSAVYLCASSPRLAGGTDTQYFGPGTRLTVL.